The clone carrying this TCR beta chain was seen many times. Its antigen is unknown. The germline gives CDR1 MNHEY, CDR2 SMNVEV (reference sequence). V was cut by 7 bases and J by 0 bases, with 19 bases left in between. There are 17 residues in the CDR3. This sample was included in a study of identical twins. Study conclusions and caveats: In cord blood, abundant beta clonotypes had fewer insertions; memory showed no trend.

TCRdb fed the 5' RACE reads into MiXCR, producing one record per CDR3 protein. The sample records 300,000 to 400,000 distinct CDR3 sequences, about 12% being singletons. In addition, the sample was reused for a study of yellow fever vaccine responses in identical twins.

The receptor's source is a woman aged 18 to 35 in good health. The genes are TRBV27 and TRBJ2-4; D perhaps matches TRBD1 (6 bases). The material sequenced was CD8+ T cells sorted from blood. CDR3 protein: CASTATQGSLAKNIQYF. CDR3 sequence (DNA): TGTGCCAGCACCGCCACACAGGGTTCATTAGCCAAAAACATTCAGTACTTC.